This T cell receptor beta chain was recovered during a study of blood T cell repertoires in COVID-19. V was trimmed by 0 bases and J by 2 bases, leaving 4 bases between them. The germline V gene has CDR1 SGDLS and CDR2 YYNGEE. The CDR3 consists of 13 residues. Here immunoSEQ multiplex PCR was the method, and the copy in TCRdb shows in-frame clones only, minus some. The sample contains over 85,000 clones, 72% of which appear only once. J is TRBJ2-3 and V is TRBV9, with unresolved D. The specimen was peripheral blood. This TCR came from a woman in her sixties or seventies with acute or convalescent COVID-19. CDR3 coding DNA: TGTGCCAGCAGCGTAGTACTCACAGATACGCAGTATTTT. Translation gives CASSVVLTDTQYF.